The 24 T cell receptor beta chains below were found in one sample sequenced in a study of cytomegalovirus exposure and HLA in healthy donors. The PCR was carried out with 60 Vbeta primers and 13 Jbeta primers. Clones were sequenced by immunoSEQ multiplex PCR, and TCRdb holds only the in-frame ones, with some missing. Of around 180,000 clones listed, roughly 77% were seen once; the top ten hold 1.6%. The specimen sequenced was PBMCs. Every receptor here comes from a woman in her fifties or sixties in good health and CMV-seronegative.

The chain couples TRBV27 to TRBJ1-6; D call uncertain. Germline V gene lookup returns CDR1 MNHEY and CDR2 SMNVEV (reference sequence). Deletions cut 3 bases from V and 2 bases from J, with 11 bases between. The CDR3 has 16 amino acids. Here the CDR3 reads CASSFSREPYNSPLHF. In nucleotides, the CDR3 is TGTGCCAGCAGTTTTAGTCGGGAGCCCTATAATTCACCCCTCCACTTT.

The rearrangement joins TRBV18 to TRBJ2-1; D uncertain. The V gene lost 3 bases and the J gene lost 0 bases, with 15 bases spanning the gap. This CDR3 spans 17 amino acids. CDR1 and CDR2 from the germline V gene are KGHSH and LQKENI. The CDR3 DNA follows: TGTGCCAGCTCACCCCGTCCCCAAAGGAGCTCCTACAATGAGCAGTTCTTC. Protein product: CASSPRPQRSSYNEQFF.

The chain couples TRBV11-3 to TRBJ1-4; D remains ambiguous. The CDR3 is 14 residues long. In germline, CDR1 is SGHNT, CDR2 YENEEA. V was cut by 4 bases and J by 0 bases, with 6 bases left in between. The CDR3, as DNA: TGTGCCAGCAGCTCTGGCCCAACTAATGAAAAACTGTTTTTT. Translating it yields CASSSGPTNEKLFF.

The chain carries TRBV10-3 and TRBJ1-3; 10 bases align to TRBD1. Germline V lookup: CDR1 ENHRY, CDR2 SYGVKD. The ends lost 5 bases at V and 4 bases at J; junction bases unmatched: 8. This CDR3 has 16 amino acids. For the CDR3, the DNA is TGTGCCATCAGTCCTAGGGGGACAGGGGAAGGAAACACCATATATTTT. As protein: CAISPRGTGEGNTIYF.

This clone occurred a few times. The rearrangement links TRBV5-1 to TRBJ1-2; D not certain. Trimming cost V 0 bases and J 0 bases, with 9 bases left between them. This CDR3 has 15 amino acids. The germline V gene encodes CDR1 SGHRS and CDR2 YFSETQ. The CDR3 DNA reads TGCGCCAGCAGCTTGGAGGACTTTTCTAACTATGGCTACACCTTC. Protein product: CASSLEDFSNYGYTF. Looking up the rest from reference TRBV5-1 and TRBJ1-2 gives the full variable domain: KAGVTQTPRYLIKTRGQQVTLSCSPISGHRSVSWYQQTPGQGLQFLFEYFSETQRNKGNFPGRFSGRQFSNSRSEMNVSTLELGDSALYLCASSLEDFSNYGYTFGSGTRLTVV.

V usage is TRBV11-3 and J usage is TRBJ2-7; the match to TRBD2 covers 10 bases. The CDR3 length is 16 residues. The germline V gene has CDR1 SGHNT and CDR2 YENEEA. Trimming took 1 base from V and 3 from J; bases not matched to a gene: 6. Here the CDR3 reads CASSLAPGTSVYEQYF. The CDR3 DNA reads TGTGCCAGCAGCTTAGCCCCCGGGACTAGCGTCTACGAGCAGTACTTC.

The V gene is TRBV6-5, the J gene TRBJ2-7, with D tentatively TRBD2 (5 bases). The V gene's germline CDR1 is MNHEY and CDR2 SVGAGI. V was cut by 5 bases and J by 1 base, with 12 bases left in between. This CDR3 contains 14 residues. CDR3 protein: CASSATGLSYEQYF. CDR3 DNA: TGTGCCAGCAGTGCCACCGGACTGTCCTACGAGCAGTACTTC.

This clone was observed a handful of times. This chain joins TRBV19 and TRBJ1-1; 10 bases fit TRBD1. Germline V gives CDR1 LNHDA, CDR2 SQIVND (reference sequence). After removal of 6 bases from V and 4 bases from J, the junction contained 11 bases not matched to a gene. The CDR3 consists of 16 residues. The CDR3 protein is CASRPGQGRESTEAFF. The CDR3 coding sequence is TGTGCCAGTAGGCCGGGACAGGGGAGAGAGAGCACTGAAGCTTTCTTT.

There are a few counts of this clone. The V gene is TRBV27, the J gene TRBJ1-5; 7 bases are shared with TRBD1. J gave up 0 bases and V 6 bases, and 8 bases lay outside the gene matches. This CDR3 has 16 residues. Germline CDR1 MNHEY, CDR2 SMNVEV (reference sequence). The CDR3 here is CASRRLGTDSNQPQHF. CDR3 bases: TGTGCCAGCAGGCGCCTTGGGACAGATAGCAATCAGCCCCAGCATTTT.

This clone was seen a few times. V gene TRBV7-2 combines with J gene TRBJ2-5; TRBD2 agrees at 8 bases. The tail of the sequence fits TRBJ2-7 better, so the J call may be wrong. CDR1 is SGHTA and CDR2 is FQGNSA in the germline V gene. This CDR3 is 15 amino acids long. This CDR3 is CASSAAAGGSVEQYF. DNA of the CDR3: TGTGCCAGCAGCGCCGCGGCGGGGGGCTCCGTCGAGCAGTACTTC.

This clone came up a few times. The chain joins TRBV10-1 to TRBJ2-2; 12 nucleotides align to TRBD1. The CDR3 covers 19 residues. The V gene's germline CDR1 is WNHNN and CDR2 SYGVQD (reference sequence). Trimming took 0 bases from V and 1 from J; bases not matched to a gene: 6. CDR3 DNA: TGCGCCAGCAGTGAGTCTAGGGGACAGGGGGCAGAGAACACCGGGGAGCTGTTTTTT. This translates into CASSESRGQGAENTGELFF.

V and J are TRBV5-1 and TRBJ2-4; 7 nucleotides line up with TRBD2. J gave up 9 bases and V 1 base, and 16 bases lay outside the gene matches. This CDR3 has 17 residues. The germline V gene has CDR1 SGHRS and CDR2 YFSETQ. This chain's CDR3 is CASSLTPGAGIPGIQYF. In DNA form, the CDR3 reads TGCGCCAGCAGCTTGACCCCCGGAGCGGGGATCCCCGGCATTCAGTACTTC. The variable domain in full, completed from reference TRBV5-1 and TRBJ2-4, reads KAGVTQTPRYLIKTRGQQVTLSCSPISGHRSVSWYQQTPGQGLQFLFEYFSETQRNKGNFPGRFSGRQFSNSRSEMNVSTLELGDSALYLCASSLTPGAGIPGIQYFGAGTRLSVL.

The CDR3 is CASSLGAPLKTGELFF. The CDR3 DNA follows: TGTGCCAGCAGCTTAGGAGCCCCGCTGAAGACCGGGGAGCTGTTTTTT. V and J are TRBV5-8 and TRBJ2-2; D gene uncertain. CDR3 size: 16 residues. With 2 bases removed from V and 5 bases from J, the gap between germline ends came to 16 bases. Per the germline V gene, CDR1 is SGHTS and CDR2 is YDEGEE.

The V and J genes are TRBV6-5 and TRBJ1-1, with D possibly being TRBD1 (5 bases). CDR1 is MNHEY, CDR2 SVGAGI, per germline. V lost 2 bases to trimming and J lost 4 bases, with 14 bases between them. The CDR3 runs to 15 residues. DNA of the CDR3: TGTGCCAGCAGTTACGGGAGGGTGGGGACCACTGAAGCTTTCTTT. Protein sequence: CASSYGRVGTTEAFF.

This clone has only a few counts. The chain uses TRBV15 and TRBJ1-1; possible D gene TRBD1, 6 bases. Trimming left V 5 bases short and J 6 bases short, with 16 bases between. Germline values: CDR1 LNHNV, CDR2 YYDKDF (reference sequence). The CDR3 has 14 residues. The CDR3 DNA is TGTGCCACCAGCGGGGGGCGGGGGATAGCTGAAGCTTTCTTT. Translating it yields CATSGGRGIAEAFF.

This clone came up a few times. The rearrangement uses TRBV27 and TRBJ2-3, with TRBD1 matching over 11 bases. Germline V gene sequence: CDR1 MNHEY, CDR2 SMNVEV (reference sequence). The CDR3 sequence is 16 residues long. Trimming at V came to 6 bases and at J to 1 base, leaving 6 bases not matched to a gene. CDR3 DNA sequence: TGTGCCAGCAGCTTTGGACAGGGGGCCGGCACAGATACGCAGTATTTT. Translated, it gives CASSFGQGAGTDTQYF.

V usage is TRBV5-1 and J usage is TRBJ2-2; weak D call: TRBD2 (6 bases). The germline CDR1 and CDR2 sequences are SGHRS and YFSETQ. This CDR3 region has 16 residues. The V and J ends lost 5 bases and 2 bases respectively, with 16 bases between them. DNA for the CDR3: TGCGCCAGCAGAACGCGGGGCGCAATCAACACCGGGGAGCTGTTTTTT. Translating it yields CASRTRGAINTGELFF.

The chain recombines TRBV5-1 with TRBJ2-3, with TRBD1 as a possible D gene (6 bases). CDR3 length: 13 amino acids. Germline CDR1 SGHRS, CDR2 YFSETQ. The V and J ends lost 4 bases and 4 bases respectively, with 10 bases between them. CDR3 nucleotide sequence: TGCGCCAGCAGCCTAGGACAGTCAGATACGCAGTATTTT. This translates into CASSLGQSDTQYF. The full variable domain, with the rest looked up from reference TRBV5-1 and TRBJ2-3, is KAGVTQTPRYLIKTRGQQVTLSCSPISGHRSVSWYQQTPGQGLQFLFEYFSETQRNKGNFPGRFSGRQFSNSRSEMNVSTLELGDSALYLCASSLGQSDTQYFGPGTRLTVL.

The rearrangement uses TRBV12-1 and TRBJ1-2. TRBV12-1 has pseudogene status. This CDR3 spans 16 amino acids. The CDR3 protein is CASSCHPGRREGGYTF. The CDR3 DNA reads TGTGCCAGCAGCTGCCACCCGGGACGCCGGGAGGGCGGCTACACCTTC.

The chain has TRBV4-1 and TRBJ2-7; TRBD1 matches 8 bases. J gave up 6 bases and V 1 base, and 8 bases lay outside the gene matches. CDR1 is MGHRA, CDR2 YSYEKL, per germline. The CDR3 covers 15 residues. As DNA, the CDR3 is TGCGCCAGCAGCCAAGGACTTGGACAGGGTGGCGAGCAGTACTTC. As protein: CASSQGLGQGGEQYF.

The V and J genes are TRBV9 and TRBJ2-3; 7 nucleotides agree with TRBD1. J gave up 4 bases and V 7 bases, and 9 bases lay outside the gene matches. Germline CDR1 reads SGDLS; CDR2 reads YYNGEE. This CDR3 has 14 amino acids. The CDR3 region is CASSRRGRADTQYF. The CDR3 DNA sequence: TGTGCCAGCTCACGTAGGGGGCGGGCAGATACGCAGTATTTT.

The CDR3 sequence: CASSPRQGSYGDTQYF. CDR3 bases: TGTGCCAGTAGTCCAAGACAGGGGTCGTATGGAGATACGCAGTATTTT. The rearrangement links TRBV19 to TRBJ2-3; TRBD1 matches at 8 bases. In germline, CDR1 is LNHDA, CDR2 SQIVND (reference sequence). The V segment lost 5 bases and the J segment 5 bases; nucleotides outside the gene matches: 12. This CDR3 is 16 amino acids long.

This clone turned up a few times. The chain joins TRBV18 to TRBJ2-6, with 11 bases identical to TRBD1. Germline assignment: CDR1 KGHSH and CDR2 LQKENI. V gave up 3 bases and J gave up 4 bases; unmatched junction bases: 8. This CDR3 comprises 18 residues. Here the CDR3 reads CASSPIGQGAPGANVLTF. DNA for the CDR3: TGTGCCAGCTCACCGATCGGACAGGGGGCCCCCGGGGCCAACGTCCTGACTTTC.

This CDR3 reads CASSVAVTPVHEQFF. The CDR3 region has the DNA TGTGCCAGCAGCGTAGCGGTGACTCCGGTACATGAGCAGTTCTTC. The rearrangement uses TRBV9 and TRBJ2-1, with D unresolved. CDR1 and CDR2 from the germline V gene are SGDLS and YYNGEE. V dropped 0 bases and J dropped 8 bases, with 15 bases sitting between them. The CDR3 has 15 residues.